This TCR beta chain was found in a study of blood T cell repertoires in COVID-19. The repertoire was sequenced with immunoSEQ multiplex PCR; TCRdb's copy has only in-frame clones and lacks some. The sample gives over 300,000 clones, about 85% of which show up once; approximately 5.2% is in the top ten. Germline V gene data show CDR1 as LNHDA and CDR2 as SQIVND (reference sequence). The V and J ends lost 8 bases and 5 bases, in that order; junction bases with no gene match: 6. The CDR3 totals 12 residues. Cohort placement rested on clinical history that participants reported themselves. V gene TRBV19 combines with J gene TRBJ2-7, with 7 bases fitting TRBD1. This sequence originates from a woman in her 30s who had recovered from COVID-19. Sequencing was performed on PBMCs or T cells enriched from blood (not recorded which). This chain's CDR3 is CASQDRFDEQYF. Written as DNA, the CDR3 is TGTGCCAGTCAGGACAGGTTCGACGAGCAGTACTTC.